What follows are 30 T cell receptor beta chains derived from one specimen sequenced in a study of cytomegalovirus exposure and HLA in healthy donors. The PCR contained 60 Vbeta and 13 Jbeta primers. Only in-frame clones appear in the TCRdb table, and some are missing; sequencing was by immunoSEQ multiplex PCR. Recorded for this sample: 70,000 to 100,000 clones. The specimen sequenced was PBMCs. The receptors were gathered from a man aged 18-30 years in good health and CMV-seropositive.

V is TRBV5-5 and J is TRBJ2-7, with 12 bases aligning to TRBD2. J lost 6 bases, V lost 4 bases, and 5 bases had no gene match. Germline assignment: CDR1 SGHKS and CDR2 YYEKEE (reference sequence). This CDR3 comprises 14 residues. The CDR3 nucleotides are TGTGCCAGCAGCCCATCGACTAGCGGGAGCGAGCAGTACTTC. It translates to CASSPSTSGSEQYF. Drawing the rest from reference TRBV5-5 and TRBJ2-7, the complete variable domain is DAGVTQSPTHLIKTRGQQVTLRCSPISGHKSVSWYQQVLGQGPQFIFQYYEKEERGRGNFPDRFSARQFPNYSSELNVNALLLGDSALYLCASSPSTSGSEQYFGPGTRLTVT.

The chain is built from TRBV9 and TRBJ2-1, with D uncertain. The CDR3 has 14 amino acids. Germline lookup yields CDR1 SGDLS and CDR2 YYNGEE. Trimming left V 0 bases short and J 0 bases short, with 4 bases between. DNA for the CDR3: TGTGCCAGCAGCGTAGGAGGCTCCTACAATGAGCAGTTCTTC. Amino acid sequence: CASSVGGSYNEQFF.

This chain connects TRBV11-2 to TRBJ2-3, with a tentative D call TRBD1 (6 bases). The V end was cut by 5 bases, the J end by 0 bases, with 12 bases between. The CDR3 covers 15 residues. Per germline, CDR1 SGHAT and CDR2 FQNNGV. CDR3 nucleotides: TGTGCCAGCAGCGAAGGGACAACCAGCACAGATACGCAGTATTTT. Encoded protein: CASSEGTTSTDTQYF.

The chain carries TRBV28 and TRBJ2-2; the D gene is possibly TRBD1 (6 bases). Germline CDR1 MDHEN, CDR2 SYDVKM. The CDR3 contains 17 residues. Trimming removed 4 bases at V and 0 bases at J, with 15 bases between. The CDR3 sequence is CASSYRTVHANTGELFF. CDR3 nucleotide sequence: TGTGCCAGCAGTTACAGGACAGTTCACGCGAACACCGGGGAGCTGTTTTTT.

The V gene is TRBV19, the J gene TRBJ1-3; D unresolved. V was trimmed by 6 bases and J by 0 bases, leaving 9 bases between them. Per germline, CDR1 LNHDA and CDR2 SQIVND (reference sequence). The CDR3 extends over 14 amino acids. CDR3: CASSLRISGNTIYF. For the CDR3, the DNA is TGTGCCAGTAGCCTGAGGATCTCTGGAAACACCATATATTTT.

V and J are TRBV2 and TRBJ1-1, with D perhaps TRBD1 (5 bases). The germline V gene has CDR1 SNHLY and CDR2 FYNNEI. V gave up 1 base and J gave up 3 bases, with 6 bases separating them. The CDR3 contains 13 residues. In DNA form, the CDR3 reads TGTGCCAGCAGTGAAGAGGGGTACACTGAAGCTTTCTTT. The encoded protein is CASSEEGYTEAFF. The full variable domain, in which reference TRBV2 and TRBJ1-1 provide the parts outside the CDR3, is EPEVTQTPSHQVTQMGQEVILRCVPISNHLYFYWYRQILGQKVEFLVSFYNNEISEKSEIFDDQFSVERPDGSNFTLKIRSTKLEDSAMYFCASSEEGYTEAFFGQGTRLTVV.

This rearrangement joins TRBV5-4 to TRBJ1-1; D ambiguous. Trimming pared 1 base from V and 10 bases from J, leaving 11 bases between. The germline gives CDR1 SGHNT, CDR2 YYREEE (reference sequence). The CDR3 loop spans 12 amino acids. The CDR3 region is CASSLMGRRAFF. CDR3 bases: TGTGCCAGCAGCTTGATGGGCAGGCGAGCTTTCTTT. The whole variable domain, filled in from reference TRBV5-4 and TRBJ1-1, reads ETGVTQSPTHLIKTRGQQVTLRCSSQSGHNTVSWYQQALGQGPQFIFQYYREEENGRGNFPPRFSGLQFPNYSSELNVNALELDDSALYLCASSLMGRRAFFGQGTRLTVV.

The rearrangement joins TRBV27 to TRBJ1-1; 8 nucleotides line up with TRBD1. The germline V gene has CDR1 MNHEY and CDR2 SMNVEV (reference sequence). The J segment lost 7 bases and the V segment lost 6 bases, leaving 7 bases of the junction unmatched. The CDR3 covers 13 residues. CDR3 sequence: CASRRTGNGEAFF. The CDR3 region has the DNA TGTGCCAGCAGGAGGACAGGGAATGGTGAAGCTTTCTTT.

The rearrangement links TRBV5-4 to TRBJ2-2; TRBD2 matches 9 bases. J gave up 5 bases and V 4 bases, and 6 bases lay outside the gene matches. CDR3 length: 15 amino acids. Germline V gene lookup returns CDR1 SGHNT and CDR2 YYREEE (reference sequence). The CDR3 region is CASSLSGGSTGELFF. CDR3 in DNA: TGTGCCAGCAGCCTTAGCGGGGGATCGACCGGGGAGCTGTTTTTT.

The chain uses TRBV14 and TRBJ2-2; D unresolved. This CDR3 region has 12 residues. V was clipped by 6 bases and J by 5 bases, with 7 bases between them. Germline V gene data show CDR1 as SGHDN and CDR2 as FVKESK. The CDR3 reads CASSSPTGELFF. The CDR3 DNA is TGTGCCAGCAGTAGTCCTACCGGGGAGCTGTTTTTT. Variable domain in full (rest from reference TRBV14 and TRBJ2-2): EAGVTQFPSHSVIEKGQTVTLRCDPISGHDNLYWYRRVMGKEIKFLLHFVKESKQDESGMPNNRFLAERTGGTYSTLKVQPAELEDSGVYFCASSSPTGELFFGEGSRLTVL.

V gene TRBV27 combines with J gene TRBJ2-1; 7 bases agree with TRBD2. Germline loops: CDR1 MNHEY, CDR2 SMNVEV (reference sequence). The length of the CDR3 is 13 residues. V shed 4 bases and J 8 bases; nucleotides not matched to a gene: 5. CDR3 sequence: CASSWGLFDEQFF. CDR3 sequence (DNA): TGTGCCAGCAGTTGGGGACTATTTGATGAGCAGTTCTTC.

V gene TRBV9 combines with J gene TRBJ2-2, with unresolved D. V shed 1 base and J shed 0 bases, with 7 bases lying between them. CDR1 and CDR2 (germline): SGDLS, YYNGEE. This CDR3 region has 15 residues. Here the CDR3 DNA reads TGTGCCAGCAGCGTACTACAGTCGAACACCGGGGAGCTGTTTTTT. Protein sequence: CASSVLQSNTGELFF.

The rearrangement links TRBV7-9 to TRBJ2-2; the D gene is possibly TRBD1 (6 bases). Trimming left V 4 bases short and J 8 bases short, with 20 bases between. Germline CDR1 and CDR2: SEHNR and FQNEAQ (reference sequence). The CDR3 is 16 amino acids. The CDR3 region is CASSSTRTAPTGELFF. In DNA, the CDR3 is TGTGCCAGCAGCTCAACCCGGACAGCACCGACGGGGGAGCTGTTTTTT.

The rearrangement joins TRBV5-1 to TRBJ2-7; tentatively, D is TRBD1 (5 bases). Per germline, CDR1 SGHRS and CDR2 YFSETQ. The CDR3 loop spans 15 amino acids. V lost 0 bases to trimming and J lost 3 bases, with 13 bases between them. CDR3 in amino acids: CASSLDQGNYYEQYF. The CDR3 DNA reads TGCGCCAGCAGCTTGGATCAGGGAAACTACTACGAGCAGTACTTC.

The J gene is TRBJ2-5, the V gene TRBV30; 8 positions match TRBD1. Germline loops: CDR1 GTSNPN, CDR2 SVGIG (reference sequence). This CDR3 comprises 14 residues. With 2 bases clipped from V and 13 bases from J, the junction kept 15 bases outside the gene matches. The DNA of the CDR3 is TGTGCCTGGAGTTCCTCAAAGAGGACAGGGTTTGCGTACTTC. Encoded protein: CAWSSSKRTGFAYF. The variable domain in full, with the rest retrieved from reference TRBV30 and TRBJ2-5, is SQTIHQWPATLVQPVGSPLSLECTVEGTSNPNLYWYRQAAGRGLQLLFYSVGIGQISSEVPQNLSASRPQDRQFILSSKKLLLSDSGFYLCAWSSSKRTGFAYFGPGTRLLVL.

The chain recombines TRBV19 with TRBJ2-1, with 9 positions matching TRBD1. CDR1 and CDR2 from the germline V gene are LNHDA and SQIVND (reference sequence). J lost 6 bases, V lost 10 bases, and 1 base had no gene match. The CDR3 extends over 11 amino acids. CDR3 nucleotides: TGTGCCACGGACAGGGGCAATGAGCAGTTCTTC. Encoded protein: CATDRGNEQFF. Supplemented by reference TRBV19 and TRBJ2-1, the full variable domain reads DGGITQSPKYLFRKEGQNVTLSCEQNLNHDAMYWYRQDPGQGLRLIYYSQIVNDFQKGDIAEGYSVSREKKESFPLTVTSAQKNPTAFYLCATDRGNEQFFGPGTRLTVL.

This chain joins TRBV4-1 and TRBJ2-3; 8 nucleotides match TRBD1. This CDR3 comprises 16 residues. CDR1 and CDR2 from the germline V gene are MGHRA and YSYEKL. The V gene end was trimmed by 4 bases and the J gene end by 0 bases; junction bases not matched to a gene: 6. The CDR3 is CASSRQGSASTDTQYF. For the CDR3, the DNA is TGCGCCAGCAGCCGACAGGGGTCCGCTAGCACAGATACGCAGTATTTT.

The chain combines TRBV6-4 with TRBJ2-3; D is possibly TRBD2 (5 bases). Trimming left V 3 bases short and J 2 bases short, with 12 bases between. There are 15 residues in the CDR3. Germline CDR1 is MRHNA and CDR2 is SNTAGT. The CDR3 protein is CASSESGFSTDTQYF. In DNA form, the CDR3 reads TGTGCCAGCAGTGAATCGGGGTTTTCCACAGATACGCAGTATTTT.

V gene TRBV5-1 combines with J gene TRBJ2-5, with unresolved D. CDR3 length: 16 residues. Germline V lookup: CDR1 SGHRS, CDR2 YFSETQ. Trimming removed 0 bases from V and 2 bases from J, with 14 bases in between. Written as DNA, the CDR3 is TGCGCCAGCAGCTTGGCCCCAGGTGGATTGCAAGAGACCCAGTACTTC. Its translation: CASSLAPGGLQETQYF. Supplemented by reference TRBV5-1 and TRBJ2-5, the full variable domain reads KAGVTQTPRYLIKTRGQQVTLSCSPISGHRSVSWYQQTPGQGLQFLFEYFSETQRNKGNFPGRFSGRQFSNSRSEMNVSTLELGDSALYLCASSLAPGGLQETQYFGPGTRLLVL.

J is TRBJ2-7 and V is TRBV6-5; 10 bases are a match to TRBD1. With V trimmed by 10 bases and J by 2 bases, 5 bases remained unmatched. The CDR3 contains 13 residues. Germline V gene lookup returns CDR1 MNHEY and CDR2 SVGAGI. Written as DNA, the CDR3 is TGTGCCACCCGGGACAGGGGTCCCTACGAGCAGTACTTC. Its protein is CATRDRGPYEQYF.

The chain joins TRBV12-5 to TRBJ2-1; TRBD2 agrees at 7 bases. CDR3 length: 21 amino acids. Germline V gene lookup returns CDR1 LGHNT and CDR2 FRNRAP. The V segment lost 3 bases and the J segment 0 bases; nucleotides outside the gene matches: 20. CDR3: CASGFTLSGSGIRTSYNEQFF. As DNA, the CDR3 is TGTGCTAGTGGTTTCACCCTTTCGGGCAGCGGGATTCGTACCTCCTACAATGAGCAGTTCTTC.

The V and J genes are TRBV7-9 and TRBJ2-7; a weak D match, TRBD2 (6 bases). Germline loops: CDR1 SEHNR, CDR2 FQNEAQ (reference sequence). The CDR3 consists of 13 residues. V gave up 8 bases and J gave up 7 bases, with 18 bases separating them. CDR3 in DNA: TGTGCCAGCGATTCAACCCTAGGAGGGGAGCAGTACTTC. Residues: CASDSTLGGEQYF.

The V gene is TRBV19, the J gene TRBJ2-3; 12 bases map to TRBD2. The CDR3 loop spans 16 amino acids. Germline V gene data show CDR1 as LNHDA and CDR2 as SQIVND (reference sequence). With V trimmed by 9 bases and J by 2 bases, 9 bases remained unmatched. CDR3 loop: CASSIPSGGATDTQYF. For the CDR3, the DNA is TGTGCCAGCTCAATCCCTAGCGGGGGGGCCACAGATACGCAGTATTTT. Full variable domain (remainder filled in from reference TRBV19 and TRBJ2-3): DGGITQSPKYLFRKEGQNVTLSCEQNLNHDAMYWYRQDPGQGLRLIYYSQIVNDFQKGDIAEGYSVSREKKESFPLTVTSAQKNPTAFYLCASSIPSGGATDTQYFGPGTRLTVL.

The CDR3 nucleotides are TGTGCCAGCAGCTCAGTGGGGGGGGAGCAGTTCTTC. Its translation is CASSSVGGEQFF. The V call is TRBV7-6, the J call TRBJ2-1, with 7 positions matching TRBD2. With V trimmed by 4 bases and J by 10 bases, 4 bases remained unmatched. In germline, CDR1 is SGHVS, CDR2 FNYEAQ. The CDR3 is 12 amino acids.

The chain employs TRBV11-2 and TRBJ2-7, with TRBD1 as a possible D gene (6 bases). Germline CDR1 reads SGHAT; CDR2 reads FQNNGV. This CDR3 is built from 13 residues. With 5 bases removed from V and 5 bases from J, the gap between germline ends came to 13 bases. The CDR3 loop is CASSLAGGHEQYF. CDR3 nucleotide sequence: TGTGCCAGCAGCCTTGCTGGGGGCCACGAGCAGTACTTC.

This sequence joins TRBV7-2 and TRBJ1-5, with D perhaps TRBD1 (5 bases). The germline V gene has CDR1 SGHTA and CDR2 FQGNSA. The CDR3 runs to 14 residues. V was shortened by 5 bases and J by 2 bases, with 10 bases between the two germline ends. The CDR3 DNA reads TGTGCCAGCAGCCTCAGGGAGGGCAATCAGCCCCAGCATTTT. Amino acids: CASSLREGNQPQHF.

The chain combines TRBV9 with TRBJ1-4; 7 bases are shared with TRBD1. V shed 3 bases and J 4 bases; nucleotides not matched to a gene: 6. Germline V gene sequence: CDR1 SGDLS, CDR2 YYNGEE. The CDR3 runs 15 residues. The CDR3 coding sequence is TGTGCCAGCAGCGCCCTGACAGGGTATAATGAAAAACTGTTTTTT. Translation: CASSALTGYNEKLFF.

The rearrangement links TRBV4-1 to TRBJ2-7, with 7 bases fitting TRBD2. CDR1 is MGHRA and CDR2 is YSYEKL in the germline V gene. The CDR3 loop spans 13 amino acids. Losses at the gene ends were 3 bases for V and 4 bases for J; bases not matched to a gene: 3. CDR3 DNA: TGCGCCAGCAGCCAGGGGGGGAGGTACGAGCAGTACTTC. As protein: CASSQGGRYEQYF.

The chain joins TRBV19 to TRBJ1-5, with 9 bases identical to TRBD1. Germline-derived CDR1 and CDR2 are LNHDA and SQIVND (reference sequence). The CDR3 has 18 amino acids. Germline trimming cut 5 bases from V and 0 bases from J; bases unmatched to any gene: 11. In DNA form, the CDR3 reads TGTGCCAGTAGTGGTCCGGGACAGGGCCTTTATAGCAATCAGCCCCAGCATTTT. As protein: CASSGPGQGLYSNQPQHF.

The chain has TRBV6-5 and TRBJ2-5, with 9 bases aligning to TRBD2. The V gene's germline CDR1 is MNHEY and CDR2 SVGAGI. V dropped 4 bases and J dropped 4; count of bases not matched to a gene: 4. The CDR3 sequence is 14 residues long. CDR3 coding DNA: TGTGCCAGCAGTTTATCACTAGCGGGAGAGACCCAGTACTTC. Translation: CASSLSLAGETQYF.